These 8 T cell receptor beta chains were all obtained from the same sample, sequenced in a study of technical replicates of blood from a few donors. Produced via immunoSEQ multiplex PCR; TCRdb's table is partial and in-frame only. The sample holds tens of thousands of clones, 90% to 95% seen once. Material for sequencing was T cells isolated from PBMCs. The receptors here all came from a human donor in good health.

The chain employs TRBV2 and TRBJ1-3; D is perhaps TRBD1 (6 bases). In germline, CDR1 is SNHLY, CDR2 FYNNEI. The CDR3 consists of 15 residues. V was cut by 10 bases and J by 3 bases, with 19 bases left in between. The chain's CDR3 is CATKRLGASGNTIYF. The CDR3 coding sequence is TGTGCCACCAAAAGACTGGGGGCAAGTGGAAACACCATATATTTT. Full variable domain (rest looked up from reference TRBV2 and TRBJ1-3): EPEVTQTPSHQVTQMGQEVILRCVPISNHLYFYWYRQILGQKVEFLVSFYNNEISEKSEIFDDQFSVERPDGSNFTLKIRSTKLEDSAMYFCATKRLGASGNTIYFGEGSWLTVV.

This chain uses TRBV19 with TRBJ2-7, with 7 bases fitting TRBD1. The ends lost 5 bases at V and 5 bases at J; junction bases unmatched: 9. Per germline, CDR1 LNHDA and CDR2 SQIVND (reference sequence). This CDR3 spans 14 amino acids. The CDR3 coding sequence is TGTGCCAGTAGTGTAAGACAGGGTTACGACGAGCAGTACTTC. It is translated as CASSVRQGYDEQYF.

V gene TRBV7-3 combines with J gene TRBJ2-3, with TRBD2 matching over 8 bases. Germline V gene lookup returns CDR1 SGHTA and CDR2 FQGTGA. CDR3 size: 14 residues. With V trimmed by 5 bases and J by 7 bases, 8 bases remained unmatched. CDR3 sequence reads: CASSRGGMGNTQYF. Written as DNA, the CDR3 is TGTGCCAGCAGCCGGGGGGGGATGGGAAATACGCAGTATTTT. Variable domain in full (rest from reference TRBV7-3 and TRBJ2-3): GAGVSQTPSNKVTEKGKYVELRCDPISGHTALYWYRQSLGQGPEFLIYFQGTGAADDSGLPNDRFFAVRPEGSVSTLKIQRTERGDSAVYLCASSRGGMGNTQYFGPGTRLTVL.

This clone was counted a single time. This sequence joins TRBV5-1 and TRBJ2-2; D possibly corresponds to TRBD2 (6 bases). Per the germline V gene, CDR1 is SGHRS and CDR2 is YFSETQ. The CDR3 consists of 14 residues. Trimming removed 2 bases at V and 5 bases at J, with 10 bases between. This CDR3 reads CASSLERGTGELFF. The CDR3 coding sequence is TGCGCCAGCAGCTTAGAACGGGGGACCGGGGAGCTGTTTTTT.

This chain joins TRBV30 and TRBJ2-7, with D hard to call. V was clipped by 0 bases and J by 2 bases, with 14 bases between them. The CDR3 is 15 residues long. Germline V gene sequence: CDR1 GTSNPN, CDR2 SVGIG (reference sequence). The CDR3 coding sequence is TGTGCCTGGAGTGTACCTGGTCAGGTACCCTACGAGCAGTACTTC. Translation gives CAWSVPGQVPYEQYF.

V and J are TRBV7-6 and TRBJ2-7; TRBD2 agrees at 12 bases. With 1 base clipped from V and 3 bases from J, the junction kept 4 bases outside the gene matches. Germline assignment: CDR1 SGHVS and CDR2 FNYEAQ. The CDR3 has 16 residues. The CDR3 protein is CASSLGMGLAGYEQYF. CDR3 coding DNA: TGTGCCAGCAGCTTAGGGATGGGACTAGCGGGCTACGAGCAGTACTTC.

The gene calls are TRBV10-3 and TRBJ1-1, with 8 bases matching TRBD1. The germline CDR1 and CDR2 sequences are ENHRY and SYGVKD. The CDR3 spans 15 residues. V dropped 4 bases and J dropped 1; count of bases not matched to a gene: 5. Here the CDR3 reads CAISGRDRRNTEAFF. For the CDR3, the DNA is TGTGCCATCAGTGGCCGGGACAGGAGGAACACTGAAGCTTTCTTT.

This chain links TRBV27 with TRBJ2-7; possible D gene TRBD2, 6 bases. The length of the CDR3 is 13 residues. The germline V and J ends were trimmed by 5 bases and 6 bases, with 14 bases remaining between them. The germline CDR1 and CDR2 sequences are MNHEY and SMNVEV (reference sequence). The CDR3 sequence is CASSPRSGVEQYF. The CDR3 DNA is TGTGCCAGCAGTCCGCGATCGGGGGTCGAGCAGTACTTC.